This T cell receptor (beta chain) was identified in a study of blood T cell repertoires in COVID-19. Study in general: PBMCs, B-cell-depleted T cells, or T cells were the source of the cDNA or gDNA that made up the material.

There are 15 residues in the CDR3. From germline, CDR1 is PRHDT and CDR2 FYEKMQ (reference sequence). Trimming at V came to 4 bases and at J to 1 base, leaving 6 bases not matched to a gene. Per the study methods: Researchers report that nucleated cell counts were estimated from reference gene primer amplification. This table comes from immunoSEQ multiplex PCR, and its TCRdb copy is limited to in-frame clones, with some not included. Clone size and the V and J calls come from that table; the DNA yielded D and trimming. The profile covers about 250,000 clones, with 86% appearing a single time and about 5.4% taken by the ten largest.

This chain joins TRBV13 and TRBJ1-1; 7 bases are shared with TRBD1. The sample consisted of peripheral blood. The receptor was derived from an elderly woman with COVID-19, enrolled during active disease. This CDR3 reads CASSSSGGKNTEAFF. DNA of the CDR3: TGTGCCAGCAGCTCCTCAGGGGGAAAGAACACTGAAGCTTTCTTT. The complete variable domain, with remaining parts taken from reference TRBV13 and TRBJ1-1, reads AAGVIQSPRHLIKEKRETATLKCYPIPRHDTVYWYQQGPGQDPQFLISFYEKMQSDKGSIPDRFSAQQFSDYHSELNMSSLELGDSALYFCASSSSGGKNTEAFFGQGTRLTVV.